This TCR beta chain was documented in a study of early T cells in non-severe SARS-CoV-2 infection. Study-level findings and limits: Matching results from VDJdb favored anti-spike CD8 responses, leaving private and CD4 specificities undetected.

The table lists this clonotype with many counts. Its antigen is not known. As part of library construction, unique molecular identifiers were attached to individual cDNA molecules. TCRdb re-called the 5' RACE reads through MiXCR, storing one row per CDR3 protein. Here the sample spans roughly 53,000 distinct CDR3 sequences, about 10% being singletons. Sequencing was performed on whole blood. The sequence derives from an adult who was a healthcare worker with PCR-confirmed SARS-CoV-2 infection or an uninfected control (not recorded which).

In DNA, the CDR3 is TGTGCCAGCACCATGTCCCCTAAGAGGGGCAATGGCTACACCTTC. It yields the protein CASTMSPKRGNGYTF. The chain combines TRBV7-6 with TRBJ1-2, with D maybe TRBD1 (5 bases). Per germline, CDR1 SGHVS and CDR2 FNYEAQ. This CDR3 comprises 15 residues. V lost 7 bases to trimming and J lost 6 bases, with 21 bases between them.